These 24 T cell receptor beta chains originate from one sample sequenced in a study of response to subunit inactivated influenza vaccine. One entry per CDR3 protein results from TCRdb running MiXCR on the RT-PCR reads. The sample lists about 300,000 distinct CDR3 sequences, roughly 20% occurring once. The starting material was PBMCs from blood, obtained approximately 20 months after vaccination. These receptors all stem from a man between 50 and 69 years old who received an inactivated influenza vaccine.

This clonotype was seen a few times. This chain connects TRBV5-1 to TRBJ1-2; 10 positions match TRBD1. The trim removed 4 bases at V and 7 bases at J, leaving 13 bases unmatched. CDR3 length: 16 amino acids. The germline gives CDR1 SGHRS, CDR2 YFSETQ. In DNA form, the CDR3 reads TGCGCCAGCAGCCCAGGACAGGGGGTGTCTCTGGGTGGCTACACCTTC. This gives the protein CASSPGQGVSLGGYTF.

V is TRBV20-1 and J is TRBJ1-1; TRBD1 might be the D (6 bases). This CDR3 has 12 residues. The V end was cut by 5 bases, the J end by 6 bases, with 13 bases between. Germline values: CDR1 DFQATT, CDR2 SNEGSKA (reference sequence). This CDR3 reads CSAYIGGPEAFF. The CDR3 DNA follows: TGCAGTGCTTACATTGGGGGGCCTGAAGCTTTCTTT.

The rearrangement joins TRBV20-1 to TRBJ1-2; D unclear. Germline CDR1 and CDR2: DFQATT and SNEGSKA (reference sequence). Trimming shortened V by 1 base and J by 4 bases, and 10 bases separated the two germline ends. The CDR3 sequence is 13 residues long. CDR3 sequence (DNA): TGCAGTGCTAGAGCCGCAGGACTCTATGGCTACACCTTC. It codes for CSARAAGLYGYTF.

The chain carries TRBV10-3 and TRBJ2-7; D perhaps matches TRBD2 (6 bases). The ends were cut back, 5 bases at V and 5 bases at J, with 16 bases in the middle. The CDR3 length is 14 residues. From germline, CDR1 is ENHRY and CDR2 SYGVKD. The CDR3 protein is CAISRREKGDEQYF. For the CDR3, the DNA is TGTGCCATCAGTCGCCGGGAGAAAGGAGACGAGCAGTACTTC.

This clonotype showed up just a few times. The chain carries TRBV6-2 or TRBV6-3 and TRBJ1-1; no firm D call. CDR1 and CDR2 (germline): MNHEY, SVGEGT. This CDR3 has 12 residues. V was trimmed by 0 bases and J by 7 bases, leaving 6 bases between them. The CDR3 nucleotides read TGTGCCAGCAGTTACTCCAAGCTTGAAGCTTTCTTT. The encoded protein is CASSYSKLEAFF.

V usage is TRBV15 and J usage is TRBJ1-1; D gene ambiguous. CDR3 length equals 16 residues. The V end lost 0 bases, the J end lost 1 base, and 12 bases lay between the germline ends. CDR1 and CDR2 from the germline V gene are LNHNV and YYDKDF (reference sequence). The CDR3 reads CATSRDRANRNTEAFF. CDR3 nucleotides: TGTGCCACCAGCAGAGATCGGGCCAACCGGAACACTGAAGCTTTCTTT.

This rearrangement joins TRBV3-1 to TRBJ1-6, with TRBD1 matching 9 bases. Trimming at V came to 6 bases and at J to 4 bases, leaving 4 bases not matched to a gene. This CDR3 has 15 residues. CDR1 is LGHDT, CDR2 YNNKEL, per germline (reference sequence). The CDR3 DNA reads TGTGCCAGCAGGGACAGGGGCCATTATAATTCACCCCTCCACTTT. It is translated as CASRDRGHYNSPLHF.

The rearrangement links TRBV27 to TRBJ2-1; 9 bases are a match to TRBD1. The CDR3 spans 14 residues. Per germline, CDR1 MNHEY and CDR2 SMNVEV (reference sequence). The V segment lost 3 bases and the J segment 6 bases; nucleotides outside the gene matches: 3. The CDR3: CASSFRTGVNEQFF. In nucleotides, the CDR3 is TGTGCCAGCAGTTTTCGGACAGGGGTCAATGAGCAGTTCTTC.

This clonotype was seen a handful of times. This sequence joins TRBV6-1 and TRBJ2-5; D perhaps matches TRBD2 (6 bases). The CDR3 has 12 residues. The V and J ends lost 11 bases and 5 bases respectively, with 15 bases between them. Germline V gene data show CDR1 as MNHNS and CDR2 as SASEGT. CDR3 sequence (DNA): TGTGCCCACAGGAGGAGCGGGGAGACCCAGTACTTC. Protein product: CAHRRSGETQYF.

This chain joins TRBV27 and TRBJ2-1, with D perhaps matching TRBD2 (5 bases). The CDR3 is made up of 14 amino acids. Trimming removed 2 bases from V and 5 bases from J, with 10 bases in between. Per germline, CDR1 MNHEY and CDR2 SMNVEV (reference sequence). CDR3 amino acids: CASSLNGINNEQFF. For the CDR3, the DNA is TGTGCCAGCAGTTTAAACGGGATAAACAATGAGCAGTTCTTC.

V is TRBV5-1 and J is TRBJ1-2; possible D gene TRBD1, 5 bases. The CDR3 is 14 amino acids. V was pared by 0 bases and J by 3 bases, with 9 bases between. Germline V gene data show CDR1 as SGHRS and CDR2 as YFSETQ. Here the CDR3 reads CASSLAWGDYGYTF. The CDR3 DNA follows: TGCGCCAGCAGCTTGGCTTGGGGCGACTATGGCTACACCTTC.

The rearrangement links TRBV6-2 or TRBV6-3 to TRBJ1-5; D not certain. Germline-derived CDR1 and CDR2 are MNHEY and SVGEGT. V gave up 5 bases and J gave up 0 bases, with 26 bases separating them. CDR3 length: 20 residues. CDR3 amino acids: CASSHVLGRISPHSNQPQHF. The CDR3 bases are TGTGCCAGCAGTCACGTCCTCGGACGGATTTCGCCCCATAGCAATCAGCCCCAGCATTTT.

The chain is built from TRBV9 and TRBJ2-1, with D possibly TRBD1 on 5 matching bases. Germline loops: CDR1 SGDLS, CDR2 YYNGEE. The CDR3 extends over 16 amino acids. Trimming pared 3 bases from V and 0 bases from J, leaving 13 bases between. This chain's CDR3 is CASSARQSSSYNEQFF. In DNA form, the CDR3 reads TGTGCCAGCAGCGCCCGACAGTCAAGCTCCTACAATGAGCAGTTCTTC.

CDR3 region: CAIRTGTSSYNEQFF. The CDR3 DNA reads as TGTGCCATCAGAACAGGAACTAGCTCCTACAATGAGCAGTTCTTC. This chain links TRBV10-3 with TRBJ2-1; D may match TRBD1 or TRBD2 (5 bases each). The CDR3 extends over 15 amino acids. Germline values: CDR1 ENHRY, CDR2 SYGVKD. V dropped 6 bases and J dropped 0 bases, with 12 bases sitting between them.

This clonotype was recorded at least ten times. This chain connects TRBV12-3 or TRBV12-4 to TRBJ1-5; D unclear. The V end was cut by 5 bases, the J end by 5 bases, with 13 bases between. The CDR3 sequence is 14 residues long. In nucleotides, the CDR3 is TGTGCCAGCAGTCCCAGCGGGCGATATCAGCCCCAGCATTTT. This sequence encodes CASSPSGRYQPQHF.

The rearrangement uses TRBV18 and TRBJ2-7, with a tentative D call TRBD2 (5 bases). CDR1 is KGHSH, CDR2 LQKENI, per germline. Trimming stripped 5 bases from V and 3 bases from J, with 14 bases between. The length of the CDR3 is 14 residues. CDR3 sequence reads: CASSVSGSGYEQYF. DNA for the CDR3: TGTGCCAGCTCAGTCTCGGGGTCGGGCTACGAGCAGTACTTC. The full variable domain, completed using reference TRBV18 and TRBJ2-7, is NAGVMQNPRHLVRRRGQEARLRCSPMKGHSHVYWYRQLPEEGLKFMVYLQKENIIDESGMPKERFSAEFPKEGPSILRIQQVVRGDSAAYFCASSVSGSGYEQYFGPGTRLTVT.

This rearrangement joins TRBV7-8 to TRBJ1-1; D is perhaps TRBD1 (5 bases). Trimming removed 1 base at V and 2 bases at J, with 14 bases between. CDR3 length equals 16 residues. Germline V gene lookup returns CDR1 SGHVS and CDR2 FQNEAQ. CDR3 nucleotide sequence: TGTGCCAGCAGCTTAGGATCTGGAGGGACTAACACTGAAGCTTTCTTT. It specifies CASSLGSGGTNTEAFF.

V and J are TRBV12-3 or TRBV12-4 and TRBJ2-3; D gene unclear. CDR3 length equals 12 residues. V was shortened by 3 bases and J by 6 bases, with 7 bases between the two germline ends. DNA for the CDR3: TGTGCCAGCAGTTTGGTAGTCGATACGCAGTATTTT. This codes for CASSLVVDTQYF.

This rearrangement joins TRBV24-1 to TRBJ2-7; 7 bases align to TRBD2. V shed 6 bases and J 5 bases; nucleotides not matched to a gene: 9. Germline CDR1 is KGHDR and CDR2 is SFDVKD. This CDR3 region has 14 residues. This CDR3 reads CATSSSGREHEQYF. CDR3 bases: TGTGCCACCAGTTCAAGTGGGAGGGAGCACGAGCAGTACTTC.

This chain uses TRBV5-1 with TRBJ2-5; TRBD2 aligns across 9 bases. The V gene's germline CDR1 is SGHRS and CDR2 YFSETQ. The length of the CDR3 is 17 residues. Losses at the gene ends were 3 bases for V and 0 bases for J; bases not matched to a gene: 9. In DNA form, the CDR3 reads TGCGCCAGCAGCTCATTTGGTAGCGGGAGTAACCAAGAGACCCAGTACTTC. Residues: CASSSFGSGSNQETQYF.

This chain uses TRBV11-2 with TRBJ2-2; 15 nucleotides agree with TRBD2. Per germline, CDR1 SGHAT and CDR2 FQNNGV. The CDR3 covers 17 residues. J lost 5 bases, V lost 7 bases, and 8 bases had no gene match. The CDR3 DNA follows: TGTGCCAGCACCAGGACTAGCGGGAGGGCCTGGACCGGGGAGCTGTTTTTT. Its translation is CASTRTSGRAWTGELFF. The whole variable domain, filled in from reference TRBV11-2 and TRBJ2-2, reads EAGVAQSPRYKIIEKRQSVAFWCNPISGHATLYWYQQILGQGPKLLIQFQNNGVVDDSQLPKDRFSAERLKGVDSTLKIQPAKLEDSAVYLCASTRTSGRAWTGELFFGEGSRLTVL.

This clonotype was counted only a few times. The chain couples TRBV14 to TRBJ1-6, with 7 nucleotides matching TRBD1. Per germline, CDR1 SGHDN and CDR2 FVKESK. The CDR3 covers 16 residues. J was trimmed by 6 bases and V by 4 bases; bases with no gene match: 9. The CDR3 coding sequence is TGTGCCAGCAGCCGGCGGCAGGGGGATTTTAATTCACCCCTCCACTTT. Translation: CASSRRQGDFNSPLHF.

This clonotype was detected a few times. The genes are TRBV3-1 and TRBJ1-3; D call uncertain. From germline, CDR1 is LGHDT and CDR2 YNNKEL (reference sequence). CDR3 length: 17 residues. Trimming cost V 0 bases and J 0 bases, with 12 bases left between them. CDR3 DNA sequence: TGTGCCAGCAGCCAAGACTCAATAATACGCTCTGGAAACACCATATATTTT. It is translated as CASSQDSIIRSGNTIYF.

This clonotype was counted between two and nine times. The genes are TRBV4-1 and TRBJ2-3; TRBD2 aligns across 12 bases. Germline V gives CDR1 MGHRA, CDR2 YSYEKL. The ends lost 3 bases at V and 2 bases at J; junction bases unmatched: 15. There are 20 residues in the CDR3. CDR3 amino acids: CASSHLRASGGASVTDTQYF. In DNA, the CDR3 is TGCGCCAGCAGCCACCTCAGGGCTAGCGGGGGGGCCTCGGTCACAGATACGCAGTATTTT.